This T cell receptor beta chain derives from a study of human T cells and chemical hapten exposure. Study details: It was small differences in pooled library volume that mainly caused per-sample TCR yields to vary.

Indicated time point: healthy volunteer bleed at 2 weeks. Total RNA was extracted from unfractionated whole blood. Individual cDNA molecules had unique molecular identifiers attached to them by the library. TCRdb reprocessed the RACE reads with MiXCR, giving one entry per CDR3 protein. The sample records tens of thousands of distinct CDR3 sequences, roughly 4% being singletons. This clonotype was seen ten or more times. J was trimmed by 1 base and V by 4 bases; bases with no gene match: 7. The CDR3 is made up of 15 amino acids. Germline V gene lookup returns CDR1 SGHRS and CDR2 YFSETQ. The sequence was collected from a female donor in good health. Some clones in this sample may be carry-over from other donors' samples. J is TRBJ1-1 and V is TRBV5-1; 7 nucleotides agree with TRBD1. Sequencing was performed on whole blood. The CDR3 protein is CASSVSQGPNTEAFF. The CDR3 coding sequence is TGCGCCAGCAGCGTATCACAGGGGCCGAACACTGAAGCTTTCTTT. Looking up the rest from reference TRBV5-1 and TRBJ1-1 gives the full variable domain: KAGVTQTPRYLIKTRGQQVTLSCSPISGHRSVSWYQQTPGQGLQFLFEYFSETQRNKGNFPGRFSGRQFSNSRSEMNVSTLELGDSALYLCASSVSQGPNTEAFFGQGTRLTVV.